What follows describes a single TCR beta chain. Its recognized antigen is unknown. Per-base qualities were not stored, and no clone one base away is much larger. The data were taken from a study of T cell responses to AZD1222 COVID-19 vaccine (dated by TCRdb to the early 2020s). At the level of the whole study: TCR sequencing was performed for 230 to 250 trial participants, of whom about 200 were given two doses of AZD1222 and around 25 were given two doses of MenACWY control vaccine. Trial participants were enrolled by age into subgroups of 18-55, 56-69 and 70-plus years, and around 150, 29 and 61 TCR-sequenced participants, respectively, were included in these subgroups.

For CDR1 and CDR2, the germline V gene lists SGDLS and YYNGEE. V loses 4 bases of germline sequence and J loses 5 bases, and the interval between the two ends is 9 bases. The CDR3 measures 12 amino acids from cysteine to phenylalanine. Only the CDR3 region is kept as DNA, spanning 36 bases read in frame from base 1. In light of the paper, this sample's time point label describes: about 28 days (+/-7) after the second vaccine dose. AZD1222 recipients whose second dose came at about 4 weeks and those whose second dose came at about 12 weeks were combined into one group, since spike-specific TCR depth and breadth did not differ between the two schedules. Samples from vaccinated people were obtained from the UK trials COV001 and COV002, which included a single-blind randomized controlled phase 2/3 trial of AZD1222 (ChAdOx1 nCoV-19) in healthy adults. For TCRbeta chain sequencing, PBMC samples were collected from trial participants at day 0 and at day 28 after the second dose.

What the study reported, not specific to this receptor: Epitopes outside the regions mutated in the B.1.351 and B.1.1.7 variants were reportedly recognized by nearly half of the unique spike-specific TCRs. Only five to seven AZD1222 recipients were SARS-CoV-2 seropositive at baseline, limiting conclusions about previously exposed vaccinees. After two AZD1222 doses, both the breadth and the depth of spike-specific TCRs were significantly higher than at day 0 and than in MenACWY recipients. The whole spike protein was spanned by vaccine-associated CD4 TCRs, and dominant responses were seen in regions 160-218 and 743-854. Participants were mostly white British and included more females than males, and it was suggested by the authors that clonal diversity may have been underestimated. In the small 56-69-year group, the increase in depth fell short of significance, most likely because of low power. Because no day 14 peak-response samples were available, repertoires were characterized only after the peak T cell response.

The CDR3 regions of human TCRbeta chains were analyzed by immunosequencing. In the paper's pipeline: TCRs in the repertoires were matched against a reference library of SARS-CoV-2-specific TCRs that had been generated with the MIRA antigen-specificity platform. Breadth meant the fraction of unique TCRs that were SARS-CoV-2-associated, whereas depth meant the fraction of total T cells that were SARS-CoV-2-associated. Using the MIRA data, each spike-specific TCR was mapped to the spike region that the TCR reacts to and placed in a CD4 or CD8 class. Log10-transformed breadth and depth values were compared by one-way ANOVA with Sidak's multiple comparisons tests. Entries here come from immuneACCESS through TCRdb and include only in-frame sequences with V and J called. Some clones fail to appear in such tables; in the studies checked, an unresolved V gene covers under half of the shortfall, and the cause of the remainder is unknown. The V and J calls and the clone size are those of that table, but D and trimming were determined from the DNA. The table for this sample lists fewer than 120,000 clones; roughly 89% of them were counted only once. Jointly, the top ten make up roughly 15% of the sample.

The rearranged chain carries TRBV9 and TRBJ1-2, with an unclear D gene assignment. The sequenced sample was peripheral blood, obtained 28 days after the second AZD1222 dose. This TCR was sampled from an adult who received the AZD1222 COVID-19 vaccine. The bases read TGTGCCAGCAGCCCCCAAGGTTATGGCTACACCTTC. Its product reads: CASSPQGYGYTF.